Reported below is one T cell receptor (beta chain). Its antigen specificity is not known. The record has no base qualities; no much larger clone is one base away. The record originates from a study of cytomegalovirus exposure and HLA in healthy donors listed by TCRdb under 2017. With respect to the entire study: An earlier analysis of approximately 640 of the donors reported roughly 300 Gb of sequence data and 117 million unique TCR beta sequences from about 179 million T cells. The study aimed to test whether cataloging public T cell receptors could reveal signatures of past pathogen exposure. A later genetic analysis took genome-wide SNP genotypes for about three fifths of the roughly 700 donors and used that subset as a discovery cohort. To predict cytomegalovirus infection status, the study brought together high-throughput TCR immunosequencing, statistical association of individual TCRs with disease status, and machine learning. Because of strong linkage in the cohort, roughly five DR-DQ haplotypes were treated as single units for association and clustering. Every repertoire in the discovery cohort had been generated on one and the same sequencing platform. The later analysis used no new phenotypic data to find candidate immune exposures, relying instead on TCR beta sequences and their occurrence across donors. Among the approximately 420 genotyped donors, around 81% belonged to the genetic ancestry cluster associated with self-reported Caucasian donors. Across around 400 genotyped donors of the cohort, an average of roughly 250,000 unique TCR beta nucleotide sequences per donor were sequenced, and around 19% of those sequences were non-productive. The number of typed donors differed by locus: roughly 629-640 for A, B, C, DRB1 and DQB1; some 500 for DQA1; some 610 for DPA1; and some 470 for DPB1. Using immunosequencing, the study profiled T cell repertoires from 500 to 800 subjects and related those repertoires to cytomegalovirus serostatus. Roughly 300 gigabases of sequencing data and approximately 85 million unique TCR sequences were included in an early release covering about 700 HLA-typed donors. Alongside the repertoire data, information on donor age, sex, ethnicity and CMV serostatus was compiled. A later analysis re-examined previously published TCR beta repertoires from just over 650 donors and added high-resolution HLA genotyping to investigate patterns of TCR occurrence. To decide whether each TCR beta V gene segment behaved as functional or pseudogenic, an earlier analysis of 587 of the donors relied on high-throughput TCR beta sequencing. A separate validation cohort of 90 to 150 different subjects was used in addition to the 666-subject first cohort. Class I and class II HLA loci were covered by the typing at four-digit resolution.

The germline V and J ends show losses of 1 base and 3 bases respectively, and no gene match explains 12 bases of the junction. The CDR1 and CDR2 encoded by the germline V gene are SGHVS and FNYEAQ. The CDR3 goes from the cysteine to the phenylalanine over 18 residues. CDR3 DNA only is kept here, 54 bases in frame from base 1. What the study reported, not specific to this receptor: V-gene and J-gene trimming of TCR beta chains was associated with a missense DCLRE1C variant in a later genetic analysis, and the association was replicated in an independent cohort. While some public TCRs were present in many individuals, most TCR sequences turned up only very rarely across donors. The cohort was sequenced for TCR beta chains only, and without alpha or paired-chain data the features that could be detected were limited. The authors suggested that the approach could potentially be generalized to other disease states and immunological phenotypes. In a later genetic analysis, fewer N-insertions in productive TCRs were reported among donors in an Asian-associated ancestry cluster than the roughly 640-donor mean. Three of the identified cytomegalovirus-associated TCR beta chains were confirmed in vitro to be specific for cytomegalovirus antigens. A later analysis reported that several top co-occurrence clusters appeared linked to parvovirus B19, influenza, CMV and Epstein-Barr virus. Cytomegalovirus status was reported to be diagnosed by the classifier with high specificity and sensitivity in both the original and validation cohorts. The presence/absence analyses assumed that sequencing depth was roughly uniform across donors, and that assumption may not be true. Linkage disequilibrium might explain the correlated functional status among segregating V segments, but an unknown experimental factor could not be ruled out. The study gave a list of under 200 TCR beta chains associated with cytomegalovirus. A further reported finding was that TCR beta sequences accurately predicted the HLA-A and HLA-B alleles for most subjects in the first cohort. In a later analysis, 16,951 TCR beta sequences were associated with specific HLA alleles at a false discovery rate of 0.05. For the cohort, immune exposure information was limited to CMV serostatus. Because the 87-base-pair reads could not distinguish some IMGT-functional V segments, including TRBV6-2 and TRBV6-3, those segments were excluded. A later analysis found that HLA-associated TCR beta chains were more clonally expanded and had lower generation probabilities than equally common non-associated chains. The sequencing pipeline was judged likely to have produced a cluster of highly shared sequence variants as a technical artifact. A later analysis found that most CMV-associated TCR beta chains appeared HLA-restricted, with HLA associations seemingly driven largely by CMV exposure. In a later analysis, the rate of TCR association differed among HLA loci, with DRB1 alleles having the most associated TCRs and HLA-C alleles having the fewest. Assigning TCR associations to individual alleles was difficult when HLA alleles, especially DR and DQ, strongly co-occurred. Because HLA typing was unavailable for some donors at each locus, only the typed subset was used in association tests. Because counts were too low, seventeen rarely observed V segments, including chromosome 9 orphons, were excluded from the earlier analysis of several hundred of the donors. An earlier analysis of around 600 of the donors showed that most TCR beta V segments appeared in productive rearrangements either about 90% or about 30% of the time, which broadly matched IMGT annotations.

Receptors were amplified or captured by the immunoSEQ multiplex PCR assay. The multiplex PCR relied on a mix of 60 forward primers for TCR Vbeta segments and 13 reverse primers for TCR Jbeta segments. A multiplex PCR assay on genomic DNA amplified the CDR3 region of rearranged TCR beta genes. On the Illumina HiSeq System, the amplified TCR beta libraries were sequenced as 87-base-pair reads. In the authors' own workflow: Across the roughly 700 repertoires, a later analysis counted approximately 75 million unique TCR beta chains, some 11 million of which were shared by at least two donors. Raw reads were error-corrected and collapsed into unique sequences with a nearest-neighbor algorithm that merged closely related sequences to remove PCR and sequencing errors. CDR3 sequences were aligned to IMGT reference sequences to assign V, D and J gene segments. For a sequence to be retained, a match of at least six nucleotides was required to both a V gene segment and a J gene segment. A rearrangement was called productive if the CDR3 had no stop codons and remained in frame with V and J, and every other rearrangement was called non-productive. Following IMGT convention, CDR3 was defined as the stretch from the second conserved V-encoded cysteine to the conserved J-encoded phenylalanine. In an earlier analysis of some 550 of the donors, sequences lacking an unambiguous match to a single V gene segment were excluded. In an earlier analysis of a few hundred of the donors, V segments were called functional above 56.7% productive rearrangements and were called segregating when the between-donor standard deviation exceeded 5%. To diagnose cytomegalovirus status from the catalog of TCR beta chain sequences, a statistical classification framework was built. In a later analysis, V and J genes were assigned by comparing TCR nucleotide sequences against IMGT/GENE-DB human TR gene sequences. In a later analysis, CDR3 sequences and most-parsimonious VDJ recombination scenarios were assigned using the TCRdist pipeline. A later analysis defined each TCR beta chain by its CDR3 amino acid sequence plus V-gene family, and excluded reads lacking a unique V-gene family. To address suspected cross-contamination and a sequencing artifact, a later analysis removed around 590 highly shared, low-generation-probability nucleotide sequences. A later analysis calculated a clonal expansion index for each public chain from normalized within-repertoire ranks of inferred template counts. Generation probabilities in a later analysis came from a VDJ recombination model fitted to out-of-frame rearrangements, and those results were checked against IGoR. In a later analysis, TCR-TCR, TCR-HLA and TCR-CMV co-occurrence was scored with hypergeometric tests, and a repertoire-size bias correction was applied to TCR pairs. A later analysis estimated false discovery rates by permuting HLA or CMV assignments 20 times. A later analysis grouped co-occurring TCRs with DBSCAN, adding TCRdist sequence similarity when clustering within HLA-allele-positive subsets. Repertoires with fewer than 30,000 or more than 120,000 public chains were left out of co-occurrence clustering, as were five repertoires with anomalous nucleotide sharing. Sourced from immuneACCESS, this table was stored by TCRdb with only in-frame sequences that have V and J called. A share of the clones is absent; for the studies checked, an unresolved V gene accounts for under half, and the remainder has no known explanation. From that table come the V and J calls and clone size; the DNA was used to work out D and trimming. This sample gives some 190,000 clones in total; around 80% of them show up just once. The ten largest clones take up 1.1% to 1.5% of the sample.

The cohort comprised some 700 healthy bone marrow donors. Cohort members were all nominally healthy when sampled, although unrecorded immune exposures were likely present. The donor was CMV seropositive and belonged to the group of over 250 seropositive cohort members. Every donor gave a peripheral blood sample, and the peripheral blood mononuclear cells from that sample were used for TCR beta sequencing. The Qiagen DNeasy Blood Extraction Kit was used to extract genomic DNA from the blood cell samples. The chain is made from TRBV7-6 and TRBJ1-1; TRBD1 fits 9 bases in the junction. This sequence was found in a girl aged 10-17 years in good health and CMV-seropositive. Sequencing was carried out using PBMCs. The DNA reads TGTGCCAGCAGCTTAGAATTCTTGGACAGGGGCAAGTACACTGAAGCTTTCTTT. The encoded protein is CASSLEFLDRGKYTEAFF.